The entry below describes one TCR beta chain. This record belongs to a study of shared clonotypes between healthy human individuals. About the research overall: The study used three CD4 naive, three CD4 memory, two CD8 naive and one CD8 memory plate per donor.

V lost 0 bases, J lost 4 bases, and 4 bases lay in between. Germline CDR1 is SEHNR and CDR2 is FQNEAQ (reference sequence). The CDR3 has 13 residues. Assay: immunoSEQ multiplex PCR; the TCRdb copy retains only in-frame clones and omits some. The sample lists approximately 240,000 clones, just over 65% occurring once. The TCR originated in a man younger than 40 in good health. The rearrangement uses TRBV7-9 and TRBJ2-1; D gene uncertain. Sequencing was done on a sample of memory CD4+ T cells sorted from blood. Subset: CD45RA-negative fraction. The CDR3 reads CASSLAAYNEQFF. CDR3 DNA: TGTGCCAGCAGCTTAGCAGCGTACAATGAGCAGTTCTTC. Together with reference TRBV7-9 and TRBJ2-1, the CDR3 gives the full variable domain: DTGVSQNPRHKITKRGQNVTFRCDPISEHNRLYWYRQTLGQGPEFLTYFQNEAQLEKSRLLSDRFSAERPKGSFSTLEIQRTEQGDSAMYLCASSLAAYNEQFFGPGTRLTVL.